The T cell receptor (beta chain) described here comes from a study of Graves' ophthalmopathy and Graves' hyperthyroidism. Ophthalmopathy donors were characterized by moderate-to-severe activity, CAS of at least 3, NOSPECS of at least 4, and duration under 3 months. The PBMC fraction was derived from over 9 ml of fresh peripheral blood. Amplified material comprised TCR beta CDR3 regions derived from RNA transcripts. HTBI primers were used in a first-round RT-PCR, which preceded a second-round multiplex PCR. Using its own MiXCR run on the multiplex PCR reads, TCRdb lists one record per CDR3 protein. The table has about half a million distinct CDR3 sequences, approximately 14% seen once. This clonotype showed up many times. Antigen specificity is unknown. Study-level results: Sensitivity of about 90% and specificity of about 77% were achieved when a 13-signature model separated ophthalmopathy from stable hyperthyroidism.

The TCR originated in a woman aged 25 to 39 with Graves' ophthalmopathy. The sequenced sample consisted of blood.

The CDR3 nucleotides are TGTGCCAGCAGCTTAGGGTGGAGTTCGCAAGAGACCCAGTACTTC. It encodes CASSLGWSSQETQYF. V and J are TRBV7-2 and TRBJ2-5, with D hard to call. Germline CDR1 reads SGHTA; CDR2 reads FQGNSA. The ends were cut back, 1 base at V and 2 bases at J, with 11 bases in the middle. The CDR3 runs to 15 residues.